The 14 T cell receptor beta chains presented below share a single source sample, sequenced in a study of T cells in narcolepsy listed by TCRdb under 2018. Library prep was done by the immunoSEQ multiplex PCR assay. The source is immuneACCESS, and TCRdb retained only in-frame sequences with V and J called. Part of the clones is not carried over; for the studies checked, unresolved V genes explain less than half of this, and the remainder is unexplained. Present in this sample are 30,000 to 40,000 clones, about nine tenths of which were seen just once. About 0.8% of the sample belongs to the ten largest clones. Specimen: CD45RA- memory CD4+ T cells from PBMCs. The cell subset or site label here, explained by the study, means: memory T cells sorted ex vivo from peripheral blood. Receptor source: a human donor with narcolepsy.

V and J are TRBV14 and TRBJ2-3, with TRBD2 matching 8 bases. The germline CDR1 and CDR2 sequences are SGHDN and FVKESK. V lost 0 bases and J lost 1; bases outside the gene matches: 3. The CDR3 runs to 16 residues. Written as DNA, the CDR3 is TGTGCCAGCAGCCAAGATTTCGGGAGGGGCACAGATACGCAGTATTTT. The encoded protein is CASSQDFGRGTDTQYF.

This clone has just one count. The V call is TRBV9, the J call TRBJ2-7; no firm D call. The CDR3 length is 14 residues. The ends were cut back, 0 bases at V and 6 bases at J, with 13 bases in the middle. Germline loops: CDR1 SGDLS, CDR2 YYNGEE. CDR3 loop: CASSVDGLVPEQYF. As DNA, the CDR3 is TGTGCCAGCAGCGTAGACGGTTTGGTTCCCGAGCAGTACTTC.

This chain uses TRBV5-6 with TRBJ1-2; D is undetermined. Germline CDR1 is SGHDT and CDR2 is YYEEEE. The CDR3 totals 12 residues. Trimming shortened V by 6 bases and J by 0 bases, and 6 bases separated the two germline ends. CDR3 region: CASTEANYGYTF. The CDR3 coding sequence is TGTGCCAGCACAGAGGCTAACTATGGCTACACCTTC.

This chain connects TRBV4-3 to TRBJ2-2, with unresolved D. In germline, CDR1 is LGHNA, CDR2 YSLEER. This CDR3 region has 14 residues. Trimming removed 0 bases from V and 5 bases from J, with 7 bases in between. The CDR3 nucleotides read TGCGCCAGCAGCCAAGATTGGGGTACCGGGGAGCTGTTTTTT. It encodes CASSQDWGTGELFF.

The chain is built from TRBV28 and TRBJ2-3; D ambiguous. Trimming removed 6 bases at V and 0 bases at J, with 4 bases between. CDR3 length: 12 amino acids. CDR1 and CDR2 (germline): MDHEN, SYDVKM. The CDR3 spells CASSFSTDTQYF. CDR3 coding DNA: TGTGCCAGCAGCTTTAGCACAGATACGCAGTATTTT.

V usage is TRBV10-3 and J usage is TRBJ1-1, with D hard to call. V lost 0 bases, J lost 3 bases, and 11 bases lay in between. Germline V gene lookup returns CDR1 ENHRY and CDR2 SYGVKD. The CDR3 spans 15 residues. The CDR3 loop is CAISESSAKDTEAFF. The CDR3 DNA reads TGTGCCATCAGTGAGTCCTCAGCGAAGGACACTGAAGCTTTCTTT.

This clone has only a few counts. The chain carries TRBV6-1 and TRBJ2-7, with a weak D call TRBD2 (5 bases). This CDR3 has 14 amino acids. V lost 0 bases, J lost 0 bases, and 6 bases lay in between. The germline gives CDR1 MNHNS, CDR2 SASEGT. CDR3 in DNA: TGTGCCAGCAGTGAAGCACGGGGCTCCTACGAGCAGTACTTC. It is translated as CASSEARGSYEQYF.

J is TRBJ2-7 and V is TRBV18, with D unresolved. CDR3 length equals 13 residues. CDR1 is KGHSH, CDR2 LQKENI, per germline. The V end lost 3 bases, the J end lost 6 bases, and 12 bases lay between the germline ends. CDR3 region: CASSPAFLGEQYF. CDR3 coding DNA: TGTGCCAGCTCACCTGCGTTCCTGGGCGAGCAGTACTTC.

The rearrangement joins TRBV4-3 to TRBJ1-4, with D uncertain. This CDR3 spans 14 amino acids. Germline V gives CDR1 LGHNA, CDR2 YSLEER. Trimming removed 0 bases at V and 15 bases at J, with 17 bases between. DNA of the CDR3: TGCGCCAGCAGCCAAGATGCAGGTTACCGCCCCTTGTTTTTT. Translated: CASSQDAGYRPLFF.

This clone was seen just once. V gene TRBV4-3 combines with J gene TRBJ2-7; D possibly corresponds to TRBD2 (7 bases). V gave up 0 bases and J gave up 3 bases, with 18 bases separating them. The CDR3 runs to 17 residues. CDR1 and CDR2 from the germline V gene are LGHNA and YSLEER. The CDR3 loop is CASSQDRGEGRIYEQYF. In DNA, the CDR3 is TGCGCCAGCAGCCAAGATAGGGGGGAGGGCCGCATCTACGAGCAGTACTTC.

This chain uses TRBV2 with TRBJ2-5; no firm D call. V was shortened by 6 bases and J by 4 bases, with 3 bases between the two germline ends. The CDR3 has 10 amino acids. CDR1 is SNHLY and CDR2 is FYNNEI in the germline V gene. CDR3 DNA sequence: TGTGCCAGCAGGATAGAGACCCAGTACTTC. The encoded protein is CASRIETQYF. The variable domain in full, completed from reference TRBV2 and TRBJ2-5, reads EPEVTQTPSHQVTQMGQEVILRCVPISNHLYFYWYRQILGQKVEFLVSFYNNEISEKSEIFDDQFSVERPDGSNFTLKIRSTKLEDSAMYFCASRIETQYFGPGTRLLVL.

The chain joins TRBV5-5 to TRBJ1-6; D remains ambiguous. Germline V gene data show CDR1 as SGHKS and CDR2 as YYEKEE (reference sequence). This CDR3 comprises 14 residues. Trimming pared 2 bases from V and 3 bases from J, leaving 6 bases between. The CDR3 coding sequence is TGTGCCAGCAGCTTTAGGGACTATAATTCACCCCTCCACTTT. This encodes CASSFRDYNSPLHF.

The rearrangement uses TRBV6-1 and TRBJ1-2; no definite D call. CDR3 length: 13 amino acids. V dropped 6 bases and J dropped 2 bases, with 10 bases sitting between them. Germline values: CDR1 MNHNS, CDR2 SASEGT. The CDR3 here is CASRLDGNYGYTF. In DNA form, the CDR3 reads TGTGCCAGCAGATTAGACGGAAACTATGGCTACACCTTC.

This clone was picked up one time. The genes are TRBV10-3 and TRBJ2-1; no firm D call. The V gene's germline CDR1 is ENHRY and CDR2 SYGVKD. The CDR3 extends over 17 amino acids. Trimming cost V 6 bases and J 6 bases, with 24 bases left between them. The CDR3 loop reads CAISSSLGGTLINEQFF. The CDR3 nucleotides read TGTGCCATCAGCTCCTCCCTGGGCGGTACGCTTATCAATGAGCAGTTCTTC.